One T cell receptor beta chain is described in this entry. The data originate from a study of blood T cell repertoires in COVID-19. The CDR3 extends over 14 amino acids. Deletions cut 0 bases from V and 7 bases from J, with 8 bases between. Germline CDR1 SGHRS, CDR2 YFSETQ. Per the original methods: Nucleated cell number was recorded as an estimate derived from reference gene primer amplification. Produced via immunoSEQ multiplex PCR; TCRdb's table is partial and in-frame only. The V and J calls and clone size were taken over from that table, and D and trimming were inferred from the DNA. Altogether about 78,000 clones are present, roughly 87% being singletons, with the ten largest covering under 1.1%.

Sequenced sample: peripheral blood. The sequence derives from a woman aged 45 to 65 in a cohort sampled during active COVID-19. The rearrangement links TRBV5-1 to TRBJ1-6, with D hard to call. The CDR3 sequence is CASSLGGQNSPLHF. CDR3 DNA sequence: TGCGCCAGCAGCTTGGGAGGGCAGAATTCACCCCTCCACTTT.